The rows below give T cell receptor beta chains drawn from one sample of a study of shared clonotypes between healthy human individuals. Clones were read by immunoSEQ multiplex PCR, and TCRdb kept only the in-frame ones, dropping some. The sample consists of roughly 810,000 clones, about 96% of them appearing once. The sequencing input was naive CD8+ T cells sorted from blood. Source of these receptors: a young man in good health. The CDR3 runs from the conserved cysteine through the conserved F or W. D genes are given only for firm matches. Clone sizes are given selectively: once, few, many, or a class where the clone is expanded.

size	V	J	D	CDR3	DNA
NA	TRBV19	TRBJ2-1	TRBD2	CASSIDRLAGGNEQFF	TGTGCCAGTAGTATAGATAGACTAGCGGGAGGAAATGAGCAGTTCTTC
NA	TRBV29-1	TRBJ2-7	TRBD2	CSVRLAVGYEQYF	TGCAGCGTCAGACTAGCAGTGGGCTACGAGCAGTACTTC
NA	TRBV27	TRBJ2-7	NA	CASTPLDRPRGEQYF	TGTGCCAGCACCCCCTTAGACAGACCTAGAGGCGAGCAGTACTTC
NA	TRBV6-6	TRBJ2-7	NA	CASSYSTGTNPYEQYF	TGTGCCAGCAGTTACTCGACCGGGACAAACCCCTACGAGCAGTACTTC
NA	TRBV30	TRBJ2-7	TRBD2	CAWSGGRGSYEQYF	TGTGCCTGGAGTGGAGGGAGGGGCTCCTACGAGCAGTACTTC
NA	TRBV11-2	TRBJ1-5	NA	CASSLGGVQPQHF	TGTGCCAGCAGCTTAGGGGGAGTTCAGCCCCAGCATTTT
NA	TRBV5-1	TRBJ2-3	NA	CASSLAISGVYTDTQYF	TGCGCCAGCAGCTTGGCCATATCGGGAGTATACACAGATACGCAGTATTTT
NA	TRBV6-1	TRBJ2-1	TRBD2	CASRNSGRAHNEQFF	TGTGCCAGCAGGAATAGCGGGAGGGCTCACAATGAGCAGTTCTTC
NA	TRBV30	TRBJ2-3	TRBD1	CAWRGQGEWTQYF	TGTGCCTGGAGGGGACAGGGTGAGTGGACGCAGTATTTT
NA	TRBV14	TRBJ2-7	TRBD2	CASSPGLAVYEQYF	TGTGCCAGCAGCCCGGGACTAGCGGTCTACGAGCAGTACTTC
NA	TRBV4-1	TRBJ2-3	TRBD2	CASSQVERGVDTQYF	TGCGCCAGCAGCCAAGTTGAGCGGGGGGTGGATACGCAGTATTTT
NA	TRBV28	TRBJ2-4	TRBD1	CASRWTGETKNIQYF	TGTGCCAGCAGGTGGACAGGGGAAACCAAAAACATTCAGTACTTC
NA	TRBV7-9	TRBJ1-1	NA	CASSSQYTEAFF	TGTGCCAGCAGCTCACAGTACACTGAAGCTTTCTTT
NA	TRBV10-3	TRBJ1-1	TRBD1	CAISEVDREGGEAFF	TGTGCCATCAGTGAGGTGGACAGGGAAGGAGGTGAAGCTTTCTTT
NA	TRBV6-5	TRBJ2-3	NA	CASSSASTDTQYF	TGTGCCAGCAGTTCAGCTAGCACAGATACGCAGTATTTT
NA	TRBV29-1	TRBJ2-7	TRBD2	CSVRTSGRYEQYF	TGCAGCGTCAGGACTAGCGGGAGATACGAGCAGTACTTC
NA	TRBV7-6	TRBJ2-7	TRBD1	CASSSTGTGDLEQYF	TGTGCCAGCAGCTCGACCGGGACAGGGGATCTTGAGCAGTACTTC
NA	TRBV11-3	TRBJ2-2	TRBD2	CASSLGLLAANTGELFF	TGTGCCAGCAGCTTAGGTCTCCTAGCGGCGAACACCGGGGAGCTGTTTTTT
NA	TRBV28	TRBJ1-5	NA	CASTEDSISSNQPQHF	TGTGCCAGCACCGAGGACAGTATTTCTAGCAATCAGCCCCAGCATTTT
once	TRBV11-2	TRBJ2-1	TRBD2	CASSLDGLAVSTNNEQFF	TGTGCCAGCAGCTTAGATGGACTAGCGGTTAGCACCAACAATGAGCAGTTCTTC
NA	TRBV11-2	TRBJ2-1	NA	CASRRLASVYNEQFF	TGTGCCAGCAGGCGGCTAGCGAGTGTATACAATGAGCAGTTCTTC
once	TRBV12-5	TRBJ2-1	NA	CASGLGRFEQFF	TGTGCTAGTGGTCTGGGGAGATTTGAGCAGTTCTTC
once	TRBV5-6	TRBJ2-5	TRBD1	CASSLGGLARQETQYF	TGTGCCAGCAGCTTAGGGGGCCTTGCCAGGCAAGAGACCCAGTACTTC
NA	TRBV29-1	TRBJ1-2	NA	CSVELQAYGYTF	TGCAGCGTTGAACTCCAAGCCTATGGCTACACCTTC
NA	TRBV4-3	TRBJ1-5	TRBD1	CASSQDRSGGQPQHF	TGCGCCAGCAGCCAAGATAGGTCAGGGGGTCAGCCCCAGCATTTT
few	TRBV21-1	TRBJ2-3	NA	CASLPPYRPCTDTQYF	TGTGCCAGCCTCCCCCCGTACAGGCCATGCACAGATACGCAGTATTTT
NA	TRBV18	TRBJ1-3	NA	CASSPGTNPGMVEHTIYF	TGTGCCAGCTCACCCGGGACAAACCCGGGGATGGTCGAGCACACCATATATTTT
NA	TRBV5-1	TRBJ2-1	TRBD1	CASSYTVGTGYKGEQFF	TGCGCCAGCAGCTATACCGTCGGGACAGGGTATAAGGGTGAGCAGTTCTTC
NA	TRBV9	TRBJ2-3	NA	CASSVGGTQYF	TGTGCCAGCAGCGTAGGGGGTACGCAGTATTTT
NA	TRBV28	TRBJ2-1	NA	CASSYPGSGTYNEQFF	TGTGCCAGCAGCTACCCTGGGAGCGGAACATACAATGAGCAGTTCTTC
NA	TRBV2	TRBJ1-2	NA	CASPGSPLGYTF	TGTGCCAGCCCTGGCAGTCCCCTGGGCTACACCTTC
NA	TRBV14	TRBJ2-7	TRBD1	CASSQDSARTGQDEQYF	TGTGCCAGCAGCCAAGATTCTGCGCGGACAGGGCAGGACGAGCAGTACTTC
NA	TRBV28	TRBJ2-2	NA	CASSTDGAGELFF	TGTGCCAGCAGTACGGACGGGGCCGGGGAGCTGTTTTTT
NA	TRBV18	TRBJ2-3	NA	CASSARGYTDTQYF	TGTGCCAGCTCCGCTAGGGGATACACAGATACGCAGTATTTT
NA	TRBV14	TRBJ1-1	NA	CASSQEFRRMNTEAFF	TGTGCCAGCAGCCAAGAATTCCGAAGAATGAACACTGAAGCTTTCTTT
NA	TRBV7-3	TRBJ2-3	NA	CASSNRGSGRYTDTQYF	TGTGCCAGCAGCAACAGGGGTAGCGGTCGTTACACAGATACGCAGTATTTT
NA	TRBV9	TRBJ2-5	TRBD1	CASSVEGAHPQETQYF	TGTGCCAGCAGCGTAGAGGGGGCGCATCCCCAAGAGACCCAGTACTTC
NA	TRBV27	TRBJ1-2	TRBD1	CASRTSGGLSGYTF	TGTGCCAGCAGGACGTCAGGGGGGCTTTCTGGCTACACCTTC
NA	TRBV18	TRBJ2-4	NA	CASSPTGPGAKNIQYF	TGTGCCAGCTCACCCACAGGCCCCGGGGCCAAAAACATTCAGTACTTC
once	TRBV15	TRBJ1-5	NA	CATSRAKRKGGNQPQHF	TGTGCCACCAGCAGAGCTAAACGAAAGGGGGGCAATCAGCCCCAGCATTTT
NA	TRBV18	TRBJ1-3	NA	CASSTGRPSGNTIYF	TGTGCCAGCTCAACAGGGCGCCCCTCTGGAAACACCATATATTTT